These 14 T cell receptor beta chains were sequenced from one sample in a study of blood T cell repertoires in COVID-19. This table comes from immunoSEQ multiplex PCR, and its TCRdb copy is limited to in-frame clones, with some not included. The sample contains approximately 93,000 clones, roughly 85% of which appear only once. The sequenced sample was peripheral blood. These receptors all stem from a man between 45 and 60 years old with active or convalescent COVID-19.

The J gene is TRBJ1-1, the V gene TRBV30, with D possibly matching TRBD1 (5 bases). The CDR3 extends over 14 amino acids. In germline, CDR1 is GTSNPN, CDR2 SVGIG (reference sequence). The V end was cut by 0 bases, the J end by 3 bases, with 11 bases between. The CDR3 loop is CAWSVGGGYTEAFF. CDR3 in DNA: TGTGCCTGGAGTGTTGGGGGAGGGTACACTGAAGCTTTCTTT.

V and J are TRBV6-6 and TRBJ2-2; perhaps TRBD1 as D (5 bases). The CDR3 length is 13 residues. Germline CDR1 and CDR2: MNHNY and SVGAGI (reference sequence). V was shortened by 10 bases and J by 1 base, with 10 bases between the two germline ends. As DNA, the CDR3 is TGTGCCACTGGGGCGGTGAACACCGGGGAGCTGTTTTTT. Its translation is CATGAVNTGELFF.

V is TRBV27 and J is TRBJ2-7; D remains unclear. Germline V gene data show CDR1 as MNHEY and CDR2 as SMNVEV (reference sequence). This CDR3 has 14 amino acids. V gave up 0 bases and J gave up 0 bases, with 6 bases separating them. The CDR3 nucleotides are TGTGCCAGCAGTTTATCGCTCAGCTCCTACGAGCAGTACTTC. It translates to CASSLSLSSYEQYF.

V is TRBV7-2 and J is TRBJ1-2; 8 positions agree with TRBD1. This CDR3 contains 13 residues. V trimming: 1 base; J trimming: 7 bases; junction bases outside the gene matches: 2. The germline V gene has CDR1 SGHTA and CDR2 FQGNSA. Here the CDR3 DNA reads TGTGCCAGCAGCTTAGGGGACAGGAGTGGCTACACCTTC. This sequence encodes CASSLGDRSGYTF.

This clone was counted between two and nine times. The rearrangement uses TRBV7-2 and TRBJ2-4, with 12 bases fitting TRBD2. Germline CDR1 SGHTA, CDR2 FQGNSA. V shed 5 bases and J 6 bases; nucleotides not matched to a gene: 5. The CDR3 spans 15 residues. The CDR3 DNA follows: TGTGCCAGCAGCGACGGACTAGCGGGGACAAACATTCAGTACTTC. Translation: CASSDGLAGTNIQYF.

V gene TRBV5-1 combines with J gene TRBJ1-5; D is ambiguous. Germline V gene lookup returns CDR1 SGHRS and CDR2 YFSETQ. The ends were cut back, 2 bases at V and 2 bases at J, with 14 bases in the middle. The CDR3 covers 16 residues. Here the CDR3 reads CASSFSGPWGNQPQHF. In DNA, the CDR3 is TGCGCCAGCAGCTTTTCAGGCCCCTGGGGCAATCAGCCCCAGCATTTT.

The V call is TRBV30, the J call TRBJ1-2, with D possibly matching TRBD1 (5 bases). The germline V gene has CDR1 GTSNPN and CDR2 SVGIG (reference sequence). V lost 3 bases and J 4 bases, leaving 9 bases between the germline ends. CDR3 length: 12 amino acids. The CDR3: CAWSTGSYGYTF. DNA of the CDR3: TGTGCCTGGAGCACAGGATCCTATGGCTACACCTTC.

The V and J genes are TRBV19 and TRBJ2-1; TRBD1 matches at 8 bases. The germline gives CDR1 LNHDA, CDR2 SQIVND (reference sequence). J lost 4 bases, V lost 5 bases, and 7 bases had no gene match. CDR3 size: 15 residues. CDR3 in DNA: TGTGCCAGTAGTTCCGGGACAGGACCATACAATGAGCAGTTCTTC. Protein: CASSSGTGPYNEQFF.

V gene TRBV30 combines with J gene TRBJ1-4; D call uncertain. The CDR3 length is 12 residues. The V gene's germline CDR1 is GTSNPN and CDR2 SVGIG (reference sequence). Trimming pared 3 bases from V and 8 bases from J, leaving 10 bases between. The CDR3 loop reads CAWRWRTEKLFF. CDR3 nucleotide sequence: TGTGCCTGGAGGTGGAGGACGGAAAAACTGTTTTTT.

V is TRBV11-2 and J is TRBJ1-2; D ambiguous. Germline V gene sequence: CDR1 SGHAT, CDR2 FQNNGV. The CDR3 has 14 residues. V was cut by 6 bases and J by 8 bases, with 19 bases left in between. DNA for the CDR3: TGTGCCAGCAGTCCAAATAACCAGGCACGGGGCTACACCTTC. Protein: CASSPNNQARGYTF.

CDR3 protein: CASSLDMGRVGEKLFF. The CDR3 coding sequence is TGCGCCAGCAGCCTTGATATGGGCAGGGTCGGTGAAAAACTGTTTTTT. The chain is built from TRBV4-1 and TRBJ1-4; TRBD1 might be the D (5 bases). The CDR3 loop spans 16 amino acids. Germline V gives CDR1 MGHRA, CDR2 YSYEKL. The germline V and J ends were trimmed by 4 bases and 7 bases, with 19 bases remaining between them.

This chain connects TRBV4-1 to TRBJ2-7; 14 bases are shared with TRBD2. Germline CDR1 and CDR2: MGHRA and YSYEKL. Trimming took 6 bases from V and 0 from J; bases not matched to a gene: 10. This CDR3 contains 18 residues. The CDR3 sequence: CASSRLLGTSGSSYEQYF. CDR3 nucleotide sequence: TGCGCCAGCAGTCGCCTTCTAGGGACTAGCGGGAGCTCCTACGAGCAGTACTTC.

The chain has TRBV13 and TRBJ1-1; 9 bases agree with TRBD1. The germline V gene has CDR1 PRHDT and CDR2 FYEKMQ (reference sequence). This CDR3 spans 13 amino acids. V lost 4 bases to trimming and J lost 3 bases; unmatched junction nucleotides: 0. DNA of the CDR3: TGTGCCAGCAGCTGGACAGGGGACACTGAAGCTTTCTTT. Its protein is CASSWTGDTEAFF.

The table lists this clone with a count of one. CDR3 residues: CASSGREMGTDTQYF. The CDR3 DNA reads TGTGCCAGCAGCGGACGGGAGATGGGCACAGATACGCAGTATTTT. The gene calls are TRBV9 and TRBJ2-3, with D possibly TRBD2 on 6 matching bases. Trimming took off 3 bases at V and 1 base at J, with 12 bases between the two ends. CDR3 length equals 15 residues. CDR1 SGDLS and CDR2 YYNGEE come from the germline V gene.